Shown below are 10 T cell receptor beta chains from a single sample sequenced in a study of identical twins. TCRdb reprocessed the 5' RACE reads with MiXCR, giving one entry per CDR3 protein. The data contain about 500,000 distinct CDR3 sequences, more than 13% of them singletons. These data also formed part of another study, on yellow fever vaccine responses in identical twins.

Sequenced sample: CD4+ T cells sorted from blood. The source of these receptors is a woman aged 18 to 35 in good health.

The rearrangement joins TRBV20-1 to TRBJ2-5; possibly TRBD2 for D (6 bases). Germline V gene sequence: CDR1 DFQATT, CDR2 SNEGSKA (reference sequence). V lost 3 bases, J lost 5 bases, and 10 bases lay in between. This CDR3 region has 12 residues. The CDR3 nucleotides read TGCAGTGCTAGTCGGGAGTGGGAGACCCAGTACTTC. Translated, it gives CSASREWETQYF.

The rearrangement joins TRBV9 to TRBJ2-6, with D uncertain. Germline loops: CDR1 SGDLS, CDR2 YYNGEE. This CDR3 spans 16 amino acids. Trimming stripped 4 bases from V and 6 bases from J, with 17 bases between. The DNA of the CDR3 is TGTGCCAGCAGCCCCCGTCTCGTTTGGGAGGCCAACGTCCTGACTTTC. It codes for CASSPRLVWEANVLTF.

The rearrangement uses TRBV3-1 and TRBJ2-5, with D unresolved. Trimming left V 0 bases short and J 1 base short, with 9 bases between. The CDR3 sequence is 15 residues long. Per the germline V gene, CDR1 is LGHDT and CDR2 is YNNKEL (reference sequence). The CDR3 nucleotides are TGTGCCAGCAGCCAAGATGGAAGATTCCAAGAGACCCAGTACTTC. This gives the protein CASSQDGRFQETQYF.

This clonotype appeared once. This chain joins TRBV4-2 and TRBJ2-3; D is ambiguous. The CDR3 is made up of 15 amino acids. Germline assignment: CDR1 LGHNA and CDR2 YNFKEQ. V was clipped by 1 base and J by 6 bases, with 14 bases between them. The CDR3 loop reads CASSQGGDRSDTQYF. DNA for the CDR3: TGTGCCAGCAGCCAAGGCGGCGACCGGTCGGATACGCAGTATTTT.

In DNA form, the CDR3 reads TGCAGTGCGGTACAGGGTTCCAGCAATCAGCCCCAGCATTTT. Protein sequence: CSAVQGSSNQPQHF. V gene TRBV20-1 combines with J gene TRBJ1-5, with a possible D match to TRBD1 (6 bases). Trimming shortened V by 6 bases and J by 1 base, and 13 bases separated the two germline ends. The CDR3 is 14 residues long. The germline V gene has CDR1 DFQATT and CDR2 SNEGSKA (reference sequence).

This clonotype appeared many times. CDR3 sequence reads: CASSSDRNTDTQYF. CDR3 nucleotide sequence: TGTGCCAGCAGTTCGGACAGAAACACAGATACGCAGTATTTT. The chain employs TRBV27 and TRBJ2-3; D is possibly TRBD1 (6 bases). Germline CDR1 MNHEY, CDR2 SMNVEV (reference sequence). The germline V and J ends were trimmed by 4 bases and 2 bases, with 10 bases remaining between them. The CDR3 sequence is 14 residues long.

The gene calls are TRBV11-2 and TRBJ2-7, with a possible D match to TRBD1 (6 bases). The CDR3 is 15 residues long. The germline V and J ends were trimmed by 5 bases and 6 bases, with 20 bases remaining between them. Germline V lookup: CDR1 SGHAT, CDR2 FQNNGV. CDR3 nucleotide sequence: TGTGCCAGCAGCACAGGGTGGGCAGGCCCACGCGAGCAGTACTTC. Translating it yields CASSTGWAGPREQYF. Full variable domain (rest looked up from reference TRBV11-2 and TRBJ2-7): EAGVAQSPRYKIIEKRQSVAFWCNPISGHATLYWYQQILGQGPKLLIQFQNNGVVDDSQLPKDRFSAERLKGVDSTLKIQPAKLEDSAVYLCASSTGWAGPREQYFGPGTRLTVT.

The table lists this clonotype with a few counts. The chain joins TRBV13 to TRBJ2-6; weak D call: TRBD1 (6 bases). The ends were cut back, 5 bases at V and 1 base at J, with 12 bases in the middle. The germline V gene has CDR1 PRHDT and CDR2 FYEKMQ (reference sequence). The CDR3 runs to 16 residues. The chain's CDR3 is CASSILQGSGANVLTF. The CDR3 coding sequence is TGTGCCAGCAGCATCCTACAGGGATCTGGGGCCAACGTCCTGACTTTC.

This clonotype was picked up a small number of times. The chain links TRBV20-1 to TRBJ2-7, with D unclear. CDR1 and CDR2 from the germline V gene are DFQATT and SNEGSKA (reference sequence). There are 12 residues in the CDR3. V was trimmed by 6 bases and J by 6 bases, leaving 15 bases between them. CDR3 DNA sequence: TGCAGTGCCACCCGGTATTTGCCCGAGCAGTACTTC. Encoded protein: CSATRYLPEQYF.

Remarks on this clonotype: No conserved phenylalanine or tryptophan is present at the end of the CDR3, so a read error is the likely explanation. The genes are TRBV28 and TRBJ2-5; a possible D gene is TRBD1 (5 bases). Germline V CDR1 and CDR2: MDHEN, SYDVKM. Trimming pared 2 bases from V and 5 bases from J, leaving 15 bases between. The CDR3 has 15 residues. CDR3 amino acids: CASSLIGADRETQYL. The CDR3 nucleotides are TGTGCCAGCAGTTTAATAGGGGCCGACCGGGAGACCCAGTACCTC.